A single sample gave rise to the 27 T cell receptor beta chains below, sequenced in a study of blood T cell repertoires in COVID-19. The table came from immunoSEQ multiplex PCR; TCRdb's copy has only in-frame clones and leaves some out. The sample shows some 290,000 clones, about 88% of them seen only once. Sequencing was performed on peripheral blood. The receptors shown here come from a man aged 18 to 29 with active or convalescent COVID-19.

The CDR3 DNA reads TGTGCCAGCAGCTTAGTAGCGGGACTCACAGATACGCAGTATTTT. It codes for CASSLVAGLTDTQYF. The chain uses TRBV7-2 and TRBJ2-3; 8 positions agree with TRBD2. This CDR3 is built from 15 residues. V lost 1 base and J lost 2; bases outside the gene matches: 2. Germline CDR1 reads SGHTA; CDR2 reads FQGNSA.

This sequence joins TRBV19 and TRBJ2-7; the match to TRBD1 covers 7 bases. Germline CDR1 reads LNHDA; CDR2 reads SQIVND (reference sequence). V trimming: 8 bases; J trimming: 5 bases; junction bases outside the gene matches: 6. The CDR3 contains 12 residues. CDR3 protein: CASATTGHEQYF. Here the CDR3 DNA reads TGTGCCAGTGCCACGACAGGGCACGAGCAGTACTTC. The variable domain in full, with the rest retrieved from reference TRBV19 and TRBJ2-7, is DGGITQSPKYLFRKEGQNVTLSCEQNLNHDAMYWYRQDPGQGLRLIYYSQIVNDFQKGDIAEGYSVSREKKESFPLTVTSAQKNPTAFYLCASATTGHEQYFGPGTRLTVT.

This chain joins TRBV19 and TRBJ2-5; 7 nucleotides line up with TRBD2. V shed 5 bases, J shed 2 bases, and the junction held 11 bases outside the gene matches. The germline V gene has CDR1 LNHDA and CDR2 SQIVND (reference sequence). CDR3 length equals 16 residues. Here the CDR3 DNA reads TGTGCCAGTAGTCGTAACCTACTAGCGCTTCAAGAGACCCAGTACTTC. Translated, it gives CASSRNLLALQETQYF.

In nucleotides, the CDR3 is TGTGCCAGCAGCCCCGGGGTAGCGGGGGGCTTAATCACAGATACGCAGTATTTT. Amino acid sequence: CASSPGVAGGLITDTQYF. J is TRBJ2-3 and V is TRBV7-6; 10 bases are shared with TRBD2. V gave up 5 bases and J gave up 2 bases; unmatched junction bases: 13. Looked up from germline, CDR1 is SGHVS and CDR2 is FNYEAQ. This CDR3 has 18 amino acids.

This clone was found a few times. This sequence joins TRBV13 and TRBJ2-5, with TRBD2 identical over 11 bases. Germline CDR1 reads PRHDT; CDR2 reads FYEKMQ (reference sequence). This CDR3 spans 17 amino acids. The J segment lost 5 bases and the V segment lost 1 base, leaving 9 bases of the junction unmatched. The CDR3 protein is CASSLEVAGGTTETQYF. CDR3 sequence (DNA): TGTGCCAGCAGCTTAGAAGTAGCGGGAGGGACTACGGAGACCCAGTACTTC.

A few counts support this clone. The chain uses TRBV10-2 and TRBJ1-3, with a tentative D call TRBD1 (5 bases). This CDR3 comprises 18 residues. Germline CDR1 WSHSY, CDR2 SAAADI. V was trimmed by 0 bases and J by 9 bases, leaving 24 bases between them. CDR3 sequence reads: CASSESLWGTSPGSTIYF. CDR3 in DNA: TGCGCCAGCAGTGAGTCATTATGGGGGACTTCCCCTGGGAGCACCATATATTTT.

V is TRBV12-3 or TRBV12-4 and J is TRBJ1-5; the D is unclear. The CDR3 runs 12 residues. V was cut by 6 bases and J by 7 bases, with 10 bases left in between. CDR3 coding DNA: TGTGCCAGCAGCCCTGGGAGACAGCCCCAGCATTTT. This translates into CASSPGRQPQHF.

This sequence joins TRBV7-9 and TRBJ2-2; 10 bases align to TRBD2. Germline assignment: CDR1 SEHNR and CDR2 FQNEAQ (reference sequence). V was pared by 2 bases and J by 4 bases, with 10 bases of the junction left unmatched. The CDR3 loop spans 18 amino acids. CDR3 amino acids: CASSLLAGARGGTGELFF. CDR3 nucleotides: TGTGCCAGCAGCTTACTAGCGGGAGCTAGGGGGGGCACCGGGGAGCTGTTTTTT.

The chain carries TRBV7-9 and TRBJ1-3; TRBD1 is a possible D gene (6 bases). The V end was cut by 5 bases, the J end by 4 bases, with 15 bases between. This CDR3 spans 15 amino acids. Germline V gene data show CDR1 as SEHNR and CDR2 as FQNEAQ (reference sequence). DNA of the CDR3: TGTGCCAGCAGCCCACAGGGTTCATCGGGAAACACCATATATTTT. It specifies CASSPQGSSGNTIYF.

The genes are TRBV4-1 and TRBJ2-5, with 9 bases that match TRBD1. CDR1 is MGHRA, CDR2 YSYEKL, per germline. J lost 5 bases, V lost 0 bases, and 7 bases had no gene match. The CDR3 sequence is 16 residues long. The CDR3 DNA follows: TGCGCCAGCAGCCAAGATCCGGGACAGGGACGGGAGACCCAGTACTTC. Encoded protein: CASSQDPGQGRETQYF.

The chain uses TRBV12-2 and TRBJ1-5; the table's D call TRBD1 went unverified against the DNA. TRBV12-2 is a recognized pseudogene. The CDR3 is made up of 20 amino acids. The CDR3 DNA is TGTGCAAGTCGCTTATCCCGCTTCGATATTCCGACAGGCTTCAATCAGCCCCAGCATTTT. This translates into CASRLSRFDIPTGFNQPQHF.

V is TRBV21-1 and J is TRBJ1-5. TRBV21-1 is tagged as a pseudogene. The CDR3 has 15 amino acids. The CDR3 DNA is TGTGCCAATAAGGACTTTAGAGGATTAAATCAGCCCCAGCATTTT. Amino acid sequence: CANKDFRGLNQPQHF.

This chain links TRBV19 with TRBJ1-4; D is perhaps TRBD1 (6 bases). Trimming took 5 bases from V and 14 from J, leaving 9 bases between them. The CDR3 is 10 amino acids. Per germline, CDR1 LNHDA and CDR2 SQIVND (reference sequence). The CDR3 nucleotides are TGTGCCAGTAGTGGGAGGGGGCTGTTTTTT. Translation gives CASSGRGLFF.

The V call is TRBV14, the J call TRBJ2-5, with TRBD1 matching over 8 bases. Germline assignment: CDR1 SGHDN and CDR2 FVKESK. Losses at the gene ends were 2 bases for V and 5 bases for J; bases not matched to a gene: 1. The CDR3 totals 13 residues. The chain's CDR3 is CASSQWTGETQYF. CDR3 bases: TGTGCCAGCAGCCAATGGACAGGGGAGACCCAGTACTTC.

This chain joins TRBV14 and TRBJ2-5; D not resolved. Trimming removed 3 bases from V and 4 bases from J, with 15 bases in between. The V gene's germline CDR1 is SGHDN and CDR2 FVKESK. The CDR3 covers 15 residues. CDR3 region: CASSHQVHEGETQYF. CDR3 nucleotide sequence: TGTGCCAGCAGCCACCAGGTCCACGAAGGAGAGACCCAGTACTTC.

This chain joins TRBV6-6 and TRBJ1-6, with a weak D call TRBD1 (5 bases). CDR1 is MNHNY, CDR2 SVGAGI, per germline (reference sequence). This CDR3 is 13 amino acids long. Trimming took 6 bases from V and 7 from J, leaving 10 bases between them. CDR3 bases: TGTGCCAGCAGGAGCAGGGCCAATTCACCCCTCCACTTT. It specifies CASRSRANSPLHF.

The genes are TRBV19 and TRBJ1-4; tentative D call: TRBD1 (5 bases). This CDR3 has 13 amino acids. CDR1 is LNHDA and CDR2 is SQIVND in the germline V gene (reference sequence). V shed 9 bases and J shed 0 bases, with 8 bases lying between them. This CDR3 is CASGGTTNEKLFF. CDR3 bases: TGTGCCAGCGGGGGGACAACTAATGAAAAACTGTTTTTT. The full variable domain, in which reference TRBV19 and TRBJ1-4 provide the parts outside the CDR3, is DGGITQSPKYLFRKEGQNVTLSCEQNLNHDAMYWYRQDPGQGLRLIYYSQIVNDFQKGDIAEGYSVSREKKESFPLTVTSAQKNPTAFYLCASGGTTNEKLFFGSGTQLSVL.

This clone was seen just once. The V call is TRBV6-5, the J call TRBJ2-1, with D possibly TRBD1 on 6 matching bases. Trimming removed 0 bases from V and 4 bases from J, with 13 bases in between. Germline V CDR1 and CDR2: MNHEY, SVGAGI. The CDR3 length is 16 residues. The CDR3 loop is CASSYSRGTLYNEQFF. In DNA, the CDR3 is TGTGCCAGCAGTTACTCGAGGGGGACCTTATACAATGAGCAGTTCTTC.

The genes are TRBV29-1 and TRBJ2-5; tentatively, D is TRBD2 (6 bases). Trimming stripped 6 bases from V and 4 bases from J, with 12 bases between. The CDR3 has 12 amino acids. Germline V lookup: CDR1 SQVTM, CDR2 ANQGSEA. The DNA of the CDR3 is TGCAGCGTAGAGGGACTCGGAGAGACCCAGTACTTC. Protein product: CSVEGLGETQYF.

The chain combines TRBV7-9 with TRBJ1-1; maybe TRBD1 (5 bases). Trimming left V 3 bases short and J 1 base short, with 15 bases between. From germline, CDR1 is SEHNR and CDR2 FQNEAQ (reference sequence). The CDR3 extends over 16 amino acids. The CDR3 coding sequence is TGTGCCAGCAGCTTGGACATGGGATTTGGGAACACTGAAGCTTTCTTT. Protein sequence: CASSLDMGFGNTEAFF.

The V and J genes are TRBV7-9 and TRBJ2-3; 10 positions match TRBD2. The germline CDR1 and CDR2 sequences are SEHNR and FQNEAQ (reference sequence). The length of the CDR3 is 16 residues. V was clipped by 2 bases and J by 6 bases; unmatched bases: 8. The CDR3 DNA reads TGTGCCAGCAGCTTACGGCTAGCGGGAGCAAGTGATACGCAGTATTTT. Its protein product is CASSLRLAGASDTQYF. Filled out from reference TRBV7-9 and TRBJ2-3, the complete variable domain reads DTGVSQNPRHKITKRGQNVTFRCDPISEHNRLYWYRQTLGQGPEFLTYFQNEAQLEKSRLLSDRFSAERPKGSFSTLEIQRTEQGDSAMYLCASSLRLAGASDTQYFGPGTRLTVL.

DNA of the CDR3: TGTGCCAGCGGAACGGACAGGGGTGGGGATAACACCGGGGAGCTGTTTTTT. It encodes CASGTDRGGDNTGELFF. The chain has TRBV11-2 and TRBJ2-2, with TRBD1 matching 9 bases. V gave up 8 bases and J gave up 2 bases; unmatched junction bases: 12. Germline CDR1 and CDR2: SGHAT and FQNNGV. CDR3 size: 17 residues.

The rearrangement joins TRBV30 to TRBJ2-7; TRBD1 aligns across 12 bases. The CDR3 runs to 16 residues. Per the germline V gene, CDR1 is GTSNPN and CDR2 is SVGIG (reference sequence). The V gene end was trimmed by 2 bases and the J gene end by 3 bases; junction bases not matched to a gene: 8. In DNA, the CDR3 is TGTGCCTGGAGTAGGGACAGGGGGCCGGTTGGCTACGAGCAGTACTTC. It yields the protein CAWSRDRGPVGYEQYF.

Only one count was recorded for this clone. J is TRBJ2-3 and V is TRBV27; D ambiguous. Germline V lookup: CDR1 MNHEY, CDR2 SMNVEV (reference sequence). The V end lost 4 bases, the J end lost 7 bases, and 6 bases lay between the germline ends. This CDR3 has 11 residues. The CDR3 nucleotides read TGTGCCAGCAGTTCCTCTTATACGCAGTATTTT. Amino acids: CASSSSYTQYF.

This rearrangement joins TRBV11-2 to TRBJ1-4; D remains ambiguous. The V gene's germline CDR1 is SGHAT and CDR2 FQNNGV. Trimming pared 1 base from V and 6 bases from J, leaving 9 bases between. The CDR3 runs 14 residues. CDR3 DNA: TGTGCCAGCAGCTTAGGCCAGGCTTATGAAAAACTGTTTTTT. Translation: CASSLGQAYEKLFF.

V usage is TRBV11-2 and J usage is TRBJ2-1; possibly TRBD1 for D (5 bases). Germline CDR1 reads SGHAT; CDR2 reads FQNNGV. The length of the CDR3 is 12 residues. Trimming removed 3 bases at V and 9 bases at J, with 9 bases between. The CDR3 bases are TGTGCCAGCAGCTTTAGACAGTTTGAGCAGTTCTTC. Its translation: CASSFRQFEQFF.

The chain joins TRBV12-5 to TRBJ1-1; possible D gene TRBD1, 5 bases. This CDR3 spans 12 amino acids. V lost 7 bases to trimming and J lost 5 bases, with 11 bases between them. The germline V gene has CDR1 LGHNT and CDR2 FRNRAP. In DNA form, the CDR3 reads TGTGCTAGTGCTCAGGGTGGGACTGAAGCTTTCTTT. Translating gives CASAQGGTEAFF.